This T cell receptor (beta chain) was observed in a study of cytomegalovirus exposure and HLA in healthy donors. Study-level findings and limits: HLA alleles were associated with 15,000 to 20,000 TCR beta sequences in a later analysis at 0.05 false discovery rate. In a later analysis, TCR association rates varied by HLA locus: DRB1 most, HLA-C fewest.

The germline gives CDR1 SGHTA, CDR2 FQGNSA. Germline trimming cut 5 bases from V and 6 bases from J; bases unmatched to any gene: 7. This CDR3 has 15 amino acids. Vbeta (60) and Jbeta (13) primers were used in the PCR. TCRdb's table, derived via immunoSEQ multiplex PCR, lists solely in-frame clones and lacks some. The table shows 100,000 or so clones, with more than 70% occurring only once. This clone was counted once. Its antigen remains unidentified. The clonotype was recovered from a male donor in good health and CMV-seropositive. The chain recombines TRBV7-2 with TRBJ2-1; 10 nucleotides agree with TRBD2. Sequencing was performed on PBMCs. The CDR3 bases are TGTGCCAGCAGCCGGCAGTCTAGCGGGGGCAATGAGCAGTTCTTC. It is translated as CASSRQSSGGNEQFF.